This record covers a single T cell receptor beta chain. Its antigen is undetermined. The CDR3 has 16 residues. The germline V gene has CDR1 LNHDA and CDR2 SQIVND (reference sequence). The V gene lost 0 bases and the J gene lost 5 bases, with 16 bases spanning the gap. What was sequenced were expressed TCRB transcripts, since all of the isolated RNA had been reverse transcribed. Produced via immunoSEQ multiplex PCR; TCRdb's table is partial and in-frame only. There are about 900,000 clones in the sample; 17% occur only once, and 0.02% to 0.025% lies in the top ten. This entry comes from a study of beta chain features in type 1 diabetes. Study-wide results and caveats: Moderately but significantly shorter TCRB CDR3s were found in Type 1 diabetes patients in all four CD4+ subsets. Possible PCR preference for shorter templates applied equally to patients and controls.

Sorting based on CD45RO/CCR7/CD25/CD127/CD95/CD27 separated CD4+ naive, central memory, regulatory and stem cell-like memory cells. Purity of each sorted population was above 95%. The material sequenced was naive CD4+ T cells from blood. The rearrangement links TRBV19 to TRBJ2-5, with D perhaps matching TRBD2 (7 bases). The origin of this receptor is a young woman in good health. CDR3 coding DNA: TGTGCCAGTAGTATAGATCTATCGGGGGGCCGGGAGACCCAGTACTTC. This translates into CASSIDLSGGRETQYF. The full variable domain, in which reference TRBV19 and TRBJ2-5 provide the parts outside the CDR3, is DGGITQSPKYLFRKEGQNVTLSCEQNLNHDAMYWYRQDPGQGLRLIYYSQIVNDFQKGDIAEGYSVSREKKESFPLTVTSAQKNPTAFYLCASSIDLSGGRETQYFGPGTRLLVL.